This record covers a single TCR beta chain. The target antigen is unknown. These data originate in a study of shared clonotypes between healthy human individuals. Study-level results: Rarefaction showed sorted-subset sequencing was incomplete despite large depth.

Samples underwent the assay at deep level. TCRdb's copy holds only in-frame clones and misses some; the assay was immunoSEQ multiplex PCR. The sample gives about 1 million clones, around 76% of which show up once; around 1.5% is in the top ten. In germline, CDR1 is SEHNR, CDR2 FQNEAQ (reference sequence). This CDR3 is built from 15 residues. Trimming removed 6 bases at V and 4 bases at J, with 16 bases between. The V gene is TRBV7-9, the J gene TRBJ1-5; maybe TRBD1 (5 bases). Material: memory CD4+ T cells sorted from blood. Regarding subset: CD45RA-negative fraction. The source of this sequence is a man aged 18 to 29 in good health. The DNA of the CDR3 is TGTGCCAGCAGTCAAACCGGGGGAAAAAATCAGCCCCAGCATTTT. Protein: CASSQTGGKNQPQHF.